This T cell receptor beta chain is from a study of T cell repertoires in cytomegalovirus infection. From germline, CDR1 is SEHNR and CDR2 FQNEAQ (reference sequence). This CDR3 has 17 residues. TCRdb re-called the reads through MiXCR, storing one row per CDR3 protein. The data contain fewer than 350,000 distinct CDR3 sequences, 8% to 9.5% of them singletons. This clonotype was picked up one time. The junction departs from the called germline gene at one end, perhaps through a read error. The chain recombines TRBV7-9 with TRBJ1-1; TRBD1 aligns across 10 bases. The specimen was PBMCs. This TCR derives from a human donor in good health (CMV status not recorded). Some clones in this sample may be carry-over from other donors' samples. The CDR3 region has the DNA TGTGTCAGCAGCGCCGGGACAGGGGCCGCGCGGGGCACTGAAGCTTTCTTT. Amino acid sequence: CVSSAGTGAARGTEAFF.